Listed below are T cell receptor beta chains from one sample, sequenced in a study of Graves' ophthalmopathy and Graves' hyperthyroidism. TCRdb independently ran MiXCR on the multiplex PCR reads; one entry per CDR3 protein. The sample records some 400,000 distinct CDR3 sequences, about 18% being singletons. Sequenced: peripheral blood. The receptors come from a woman under 30 with Graves' ophthalmopathy. Each CDR3 is given with its conserved first and last residue. The order of the fields is D gene, J gene, V gene, clone size, CDR3 DNA, CDR3 protein. The D gene is left open where the match is weak. Some rows have no size entry. The others give once, few or many, or a class for an expanded clone.

TRBD1,TRBJ2-7,TRBV28,many,TGTGCCAGCAAGCGACAGGGGTTGGGCGAGCAGTACTTC,CASKRQGLGEQYF
-,TRBJ2-5,TRBV4-1,many,TGCGCCAGCAGTCAAGGGTCTGGGAAGACCCAGTACTTC,CASSQGSGKTQYF
-,TRBJ2-2,TRBV18,-,TGTGCCAGCTCATCTCTAGCAGACGGGGAGCTGTTTTTT,CASSSLADGELFF
-,TRBJ2-7,TRBV12-3/TRBV12-4,-,TGTGCCAGCAGCCGGGACGACAGGTTCGAGCAGTACTTC,CASSRDDRFEQYF
-,TRBJ1-1,TRBV25-1,once,TGTGCCAGCAGTGAATGGGGTCAGTTGAACACTGAAGCTTTCTTT,CASSEWGQLNTEAFF
TRBD1,TRBJ2-7,TRBV28,many,TGTGCCAGTTTACCGGGACAGGGGGTCCACGAGCAGTACTTC,CASLPGQGVHEQYF
-,TRBJ1-2,TRBV25-1,many,TGTGCCAGCAGTGTTGACCCGAACTATGGCTACACCTTC,CASSVDPNYGYTF
-,TRBJ2-7,TRBV6-5,many,TGTGCCAGCAGTCGAGGGGAATCCTACGAGCAGTACTTC,CASSRGESYEQYF
-,TRBJ2-5,TRBV6-1,few,TGTGCCAGCAGTGGATTCGCCGGGGTGGTGGGCCAAGAGACCCAGTACTTC,CASSGFAGVVGQETQYF
-,TRBJ2-2,TRBV20-1,few,TGCAGTGCCCGAAGCGGGCAGGGGAACACCGGGGAGCTGTTTTTT,CSARSGQGNTGELFF
-,TRBJ1-5,TRBV11-2,many,TGTGCCAGCAGCTTGACTAATAGCAATCAGCCCCAGCATTTT,CASSLTNSNQPQHF
-,TRBJ1-2,TRBV11-2,-,TGTGCCAGCAGCTTATTGGGGATTTCAGGGCGCAACCTTTATGGCTACACCTTC,CASSLLGISGRNLYGYTF
-,TRBJ1-1,TRBV6-5,many,TGTGCCAGCCAGGGTGAGCTCCCTGAAGCTTTCTTT,CASQGELPEAFF
-,TRBJ2-7,TRBV6-1,-,TGTGCCAGCAGTGACGGGACCGCGCAGTACTTC,CASSDGTAQYF